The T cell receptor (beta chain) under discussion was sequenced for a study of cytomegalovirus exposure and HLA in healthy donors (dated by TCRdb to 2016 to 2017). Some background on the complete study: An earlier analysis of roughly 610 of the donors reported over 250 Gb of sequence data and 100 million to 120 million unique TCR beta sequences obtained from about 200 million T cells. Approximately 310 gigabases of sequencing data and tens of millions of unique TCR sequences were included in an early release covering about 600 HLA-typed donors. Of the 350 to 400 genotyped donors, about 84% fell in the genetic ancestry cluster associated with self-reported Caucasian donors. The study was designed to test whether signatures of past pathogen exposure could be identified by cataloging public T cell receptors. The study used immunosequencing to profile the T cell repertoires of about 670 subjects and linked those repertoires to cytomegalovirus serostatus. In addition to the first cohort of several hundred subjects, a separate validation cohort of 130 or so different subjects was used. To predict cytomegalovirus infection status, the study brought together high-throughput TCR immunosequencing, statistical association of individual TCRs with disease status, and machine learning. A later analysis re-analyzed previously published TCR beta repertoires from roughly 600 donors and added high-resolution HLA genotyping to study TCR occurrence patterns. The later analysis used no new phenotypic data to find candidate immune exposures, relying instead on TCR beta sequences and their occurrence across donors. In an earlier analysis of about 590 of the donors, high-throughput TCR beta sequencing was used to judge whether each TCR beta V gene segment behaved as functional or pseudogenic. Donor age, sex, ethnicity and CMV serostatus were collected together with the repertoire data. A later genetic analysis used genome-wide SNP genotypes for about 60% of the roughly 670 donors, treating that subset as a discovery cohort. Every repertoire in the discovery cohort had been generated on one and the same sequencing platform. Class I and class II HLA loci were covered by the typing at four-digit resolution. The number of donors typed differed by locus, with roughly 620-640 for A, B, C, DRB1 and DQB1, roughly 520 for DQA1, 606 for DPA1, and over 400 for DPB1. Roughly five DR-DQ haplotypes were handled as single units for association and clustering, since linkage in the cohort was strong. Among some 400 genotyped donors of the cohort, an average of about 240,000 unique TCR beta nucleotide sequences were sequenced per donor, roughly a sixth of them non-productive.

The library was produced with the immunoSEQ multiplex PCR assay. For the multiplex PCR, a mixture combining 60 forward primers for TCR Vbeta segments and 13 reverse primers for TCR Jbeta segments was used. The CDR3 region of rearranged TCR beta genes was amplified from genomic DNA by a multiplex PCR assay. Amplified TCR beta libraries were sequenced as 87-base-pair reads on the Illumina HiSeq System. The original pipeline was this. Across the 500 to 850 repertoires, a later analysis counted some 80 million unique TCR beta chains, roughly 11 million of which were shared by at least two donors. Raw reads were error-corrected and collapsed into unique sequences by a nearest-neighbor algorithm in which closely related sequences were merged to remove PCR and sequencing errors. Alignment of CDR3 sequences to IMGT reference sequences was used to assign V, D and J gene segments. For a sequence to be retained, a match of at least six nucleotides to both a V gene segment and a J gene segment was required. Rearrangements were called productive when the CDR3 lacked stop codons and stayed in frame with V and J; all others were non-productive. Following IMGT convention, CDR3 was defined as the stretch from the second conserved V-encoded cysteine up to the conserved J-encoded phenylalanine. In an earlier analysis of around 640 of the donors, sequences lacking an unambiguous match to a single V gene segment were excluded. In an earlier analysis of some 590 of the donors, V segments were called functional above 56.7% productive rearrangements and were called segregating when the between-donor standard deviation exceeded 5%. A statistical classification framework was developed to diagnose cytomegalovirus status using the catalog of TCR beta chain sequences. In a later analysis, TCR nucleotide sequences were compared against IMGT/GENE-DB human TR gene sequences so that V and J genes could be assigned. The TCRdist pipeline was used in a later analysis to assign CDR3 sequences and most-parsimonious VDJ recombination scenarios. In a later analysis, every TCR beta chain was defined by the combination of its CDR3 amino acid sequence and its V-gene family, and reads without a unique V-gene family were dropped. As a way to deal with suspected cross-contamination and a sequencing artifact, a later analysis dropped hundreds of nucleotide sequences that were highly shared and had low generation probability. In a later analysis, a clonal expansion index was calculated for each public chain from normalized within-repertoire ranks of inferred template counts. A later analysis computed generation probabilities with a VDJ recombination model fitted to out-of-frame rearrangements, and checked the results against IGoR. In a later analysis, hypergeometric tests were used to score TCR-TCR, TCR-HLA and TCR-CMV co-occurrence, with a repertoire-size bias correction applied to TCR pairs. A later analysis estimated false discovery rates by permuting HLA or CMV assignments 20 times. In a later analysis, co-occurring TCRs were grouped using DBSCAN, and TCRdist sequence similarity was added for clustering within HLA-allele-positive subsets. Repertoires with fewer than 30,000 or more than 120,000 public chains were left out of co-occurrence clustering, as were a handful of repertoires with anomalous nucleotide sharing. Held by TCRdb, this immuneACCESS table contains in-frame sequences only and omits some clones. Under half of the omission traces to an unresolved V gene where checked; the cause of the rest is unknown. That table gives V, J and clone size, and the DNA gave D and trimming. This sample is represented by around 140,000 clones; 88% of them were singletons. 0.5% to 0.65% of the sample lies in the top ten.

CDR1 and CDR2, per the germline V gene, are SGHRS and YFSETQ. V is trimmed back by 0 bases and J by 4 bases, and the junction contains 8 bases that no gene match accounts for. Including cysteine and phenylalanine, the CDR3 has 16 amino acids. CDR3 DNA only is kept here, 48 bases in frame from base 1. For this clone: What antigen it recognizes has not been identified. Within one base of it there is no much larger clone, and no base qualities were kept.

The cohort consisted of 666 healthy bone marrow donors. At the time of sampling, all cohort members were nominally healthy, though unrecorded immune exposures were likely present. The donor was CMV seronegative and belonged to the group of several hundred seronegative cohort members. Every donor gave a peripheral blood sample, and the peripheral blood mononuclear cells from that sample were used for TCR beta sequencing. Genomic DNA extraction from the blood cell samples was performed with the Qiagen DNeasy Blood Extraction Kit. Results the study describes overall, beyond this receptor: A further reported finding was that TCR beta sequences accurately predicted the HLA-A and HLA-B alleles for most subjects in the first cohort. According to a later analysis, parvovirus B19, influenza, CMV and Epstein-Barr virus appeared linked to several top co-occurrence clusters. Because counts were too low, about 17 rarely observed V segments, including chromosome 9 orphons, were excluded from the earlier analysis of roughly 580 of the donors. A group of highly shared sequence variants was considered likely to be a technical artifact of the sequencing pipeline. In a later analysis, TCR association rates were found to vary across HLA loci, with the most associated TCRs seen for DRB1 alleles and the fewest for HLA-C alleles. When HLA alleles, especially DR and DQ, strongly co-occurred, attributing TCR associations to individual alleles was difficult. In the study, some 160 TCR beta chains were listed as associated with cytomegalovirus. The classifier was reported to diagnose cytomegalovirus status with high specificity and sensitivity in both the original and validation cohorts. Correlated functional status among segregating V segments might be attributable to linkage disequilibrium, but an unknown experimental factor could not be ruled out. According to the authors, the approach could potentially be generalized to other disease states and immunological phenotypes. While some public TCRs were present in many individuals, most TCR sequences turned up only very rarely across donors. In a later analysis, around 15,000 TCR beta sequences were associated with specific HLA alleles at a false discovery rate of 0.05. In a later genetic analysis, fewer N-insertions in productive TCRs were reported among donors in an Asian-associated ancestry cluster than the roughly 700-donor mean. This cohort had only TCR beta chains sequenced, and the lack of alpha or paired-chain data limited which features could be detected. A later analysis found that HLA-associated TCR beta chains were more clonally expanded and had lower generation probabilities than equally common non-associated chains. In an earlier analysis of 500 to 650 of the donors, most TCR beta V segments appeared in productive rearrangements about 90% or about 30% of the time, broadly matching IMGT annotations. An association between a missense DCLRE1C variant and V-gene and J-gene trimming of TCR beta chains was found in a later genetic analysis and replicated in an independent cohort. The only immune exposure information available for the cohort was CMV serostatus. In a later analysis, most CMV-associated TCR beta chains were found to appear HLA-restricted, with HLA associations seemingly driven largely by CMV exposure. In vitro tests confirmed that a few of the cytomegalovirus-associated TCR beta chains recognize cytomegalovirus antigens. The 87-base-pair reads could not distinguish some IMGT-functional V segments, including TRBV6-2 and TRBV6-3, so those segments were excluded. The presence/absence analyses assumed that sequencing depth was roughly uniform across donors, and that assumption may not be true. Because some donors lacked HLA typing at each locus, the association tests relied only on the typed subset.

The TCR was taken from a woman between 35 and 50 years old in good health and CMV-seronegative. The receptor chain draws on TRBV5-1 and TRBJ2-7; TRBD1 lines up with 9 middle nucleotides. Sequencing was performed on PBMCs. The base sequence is TGCGCCAGCAGCTTGGCCAGGGGACAGGGCGTATACGAGCAGTACTTC. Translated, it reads CASSLARGQGVYEQYF. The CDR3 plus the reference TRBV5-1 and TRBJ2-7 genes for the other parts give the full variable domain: KAGVTQTPRYLIKTRGQQVTLSCSPISGHRSVSWYQQTPGQGLQFLFEYFSETQRNKGNFPGRFSGRQFSNSRSEMNVSTLELGDSALYLCASSLARGQGVYEQYFGPGTRLTVT.